In this sample, the clone carrying this T cell receptor beta chain turned up a few times. RNA was extracted and reverse transcribed into cDNA as the sequencing template. The assay was immunoSEQ multiplex PCR, and TCRdb's table has in-frame clones only and misses some. The table lists more than 90,000 clones, 30% to 40% of them singletons. V trimming: 6 bases; J trimming: 13 bases; junction bases outside the gene matches: 9. Germline CDR1 SEHNR, CDR2 FQNEAQ (reference sequence). This CDR3 spans 12 amino acids. This record comes from a study of CD8+ T cells in alopecia areata. As for the study in general: Oral tofacitinib (5 to 10 mg twice daily) was administered to treated patients. A 6-month off-drug phase came after tofacitinib, which had lasted 6 to 18 months.

The sequenced material came from CD4+ T cells sorted from blood. This TCR came from a human donor with alopecia areata. The genes are TRBV7-9 and TRBJ1-2; 9 nucleotides align to TRBD1. The CDR3 DNA sequence: TGTGCCAGCAGGTCACAGGGGGCTTCCCTCACCTTC. Protein: CASRSQGASLTF.